The clone carrying this TCR beta chain was observed many times. The entry originates in a study of response to subunit inactivated influenza vaccine. The CDR3 contains 15 residues. Per the germline V gene, CDR1 is LGHDT and CDR2 is YNNKEL (reference sequence). V was shortened by 2 bases and J by 3 bases, with 14 bases between the two germline ends. TCRdb redid the calling of the RT-PCR reads with MiXCR, one entry per CDR3 protein. The sample lists some 500,000 distinct CDR3 sequences; approximately 15% were seen once. This TCR derives from a man between 50 and 69 years old who received an inactivated influenza vaccine. The rearrangement uses TRBV3-1 and TRBJ2-7; D gene ambiguous. This sample comprised CD4+ T cells sorted from PBMCs, obtained about 23 months after vaccination. CDR3 sequence reads: CASSQQGVTGYEQYF. The CDR3 coding sequence is TGTGCCAGCAGCCAACAAGGAGTGACGGGCTACGAGCAGTACTTC.